The 31 T cell receptor beta chains below all came from one sample that was sequenced in a study of control samples from healthy donors and cancer patients. Produced via immunoSEQ multiplex PCR; TCRdb's table is partial and in-frame only. The sample carries over 150,000 clones, over 90% recorded once. The sequencing input was blood. All receptors derive from a woman aged 25 to 39 in good health.

This chain uses TRBV7-9 with TRBJ2-5; TRBD1 aligns across 9 bases. CDR1 and CDR2 (germline): SEHNR, FQNEAQ (reference sequence). The CDR3 has 15 residues. V gave up 5 bases and J gave up 5 bases; unmatched junction bases: 9. CDR3 nucleotide sequence: TGTGCCAGCAGCACGAGACAGGGGGAGCGGGAGACCCAGTACTTC. It yields the protein CASSTRQGERETQYF. The full variable domain, rest sourced from reference TRBV7-9 and TRBJ2-5, is DTGVSQNPRHKITKRGQNVTFRCDPISEHNRLYWYRQTLGQGPEFLTYFQNEAQLEKSRLLSDRFSAERPKGSFSTLEIQRTEQGDSAMYLCASSTRQGERETQYFGPGTRLLVL.

The rearrangement joins TRBV15 to TRBJ2-5, with D possibly called TRBD1 or TRBD2 (5 bases each). The V gene lost 6 bases and the J gene lost 0 bases, with 14 bases spanning the gap. This CDR3 spans 15 amino acids. Germline V gene lookup returns CDR1 LNHNV and CDR2 YYDKDF (reference sequence). CDR3 sequence (DNA): TGTGCCACCAGAAAAATCCGGGACGACCAAGAGACCCAGTACTTC. It yields the protein CATRKIRDDQETQYF. Full variable domain (remainder filled in from reference TRBV15 and TRBJ2-5): DAMVIQNPRYQVTQFGKPVTLSCSQTLNHNVMYWYQQKSSQAPKLLFHYYDKDFNNEADTPDNFQSRRPNTSFCFLDIRSPGLGDTAMYLCATRKIRDDQETQYFGPGTRLLVL.

This rearrangement joins TRBV5-4 to TRBJ2-1; 13 positions match TRBD2. The CDR3 runs to 20 residues. V trimming: 3 bases; J trimming: 2 bases; junction bases outside the gene matches: 14. Germline V lookup: CDR1 SGHNT, CDR2 YYREEE (reference sequence). CDR3 loop: CASSSSKTSGGLRPYNEQFF. The CDR3 DNA follows: TGTGCCAGCAGCTCGTCAAAGACTAGCGGGGGGCTACGGCCCTACAATGAGCAGTTCTTC.

This clone was seen only once. This chain connects TRBV25-1 to TRBJ2-1, with 9 positions matching TRBD2. Losses at the gene ends were 3 bases for V and 4 bases for J; bases not matched to a gene: 4. The CDR3 is 15 residues long. From germline, CDR1 is MGHDK and CDR2 SYGVNS. The CDR3 here is CASSDLTSGYNEQFF. DNA for the CDR3: TGTGCCAGCAGTGACCTGACTAGCGGATACAATGAGCAGTTCTTC.

V and J are TRBV7-2 and TRBJ1-1; TRBD1 matches 8 bases. Germline CDR1 SGHTA, CDR2 FQGNSA. With 4 bases clipped from V and 1 base from J, the junction kept 5 bases outside the gene matches. The CDR3 is made up of 15 amino acids. CDR3 sequence reads: CASSSTGTGNTEAFF. DNA of the CDR3: TGTGCCAGCAGCTCCACCGGGACAGGGAACACTGAAGCTTTCTTT.

The rearrangement joins TRBV5-1 to TRBJ2-7; D is perhaps TRBD1 (6 bases). This CDR3 spans 16 amino acids. The V and J ends lost 0 bases and 2 bases respectively, with 15 bases between them. Germline CDR1 reads SGHRS; CDR2 reads YFSETQ. CDR3 coding DNA: TGCGCCAGCAGCTTGGGGGGCCAGGGGAGACCCTACGAGCAGTACTTC. Translating gives CASSLGGQGRPYEQYF. The whole variable domain, remainder taken from reference TRBV5-1 and TRBJ2-7, is KAGVTQTPRYLIKTRGQQVTLSCSPISGHRSVSWYQQTPGQGLQFLFEYFSETQRNKGNFPGRFSGRQFSNSRSEMNVSTLELGDSALYLCASSLGGQGRPYEQYFGPGTRLTVT.

This clone turned up a few times. The chain is built from TRBV9 and TRBJ1-1; 7 positions agree with TRBD1. Germline V lookup: CDR1 SGDLS, CDR2 YYNGEE. Germline trimming cut 0 bases from V and 6 bases from J; bases unmatched to any gene: 5. The CDR3 contains 14 residues. The CDR3 nucleotides are TGTGCCAGCAGCGTAGGAGAAGGGGGCTCTGAAGCTTTCTTT. Translating gives CASSVGEGGSEAFF.

The V and J genes are TRBV6-6 and TRBJ1-1; the match to TRBD1 covers 8 bases. V lost 2 bases and J lost 7; bases outside the gene matches: 6. Germline V lookup: CDR1 MNHNY, CDR2 SVGAGI (reference sequence). This CDR3 contains 14 residues. CDR3 sequence: CASSYNRGRFEAFF. The CDR3 nucleotides are TGTGCCAGCAGTTACAACAGGGGGAGATTTGAAGCTTTCTTT.

This clone was recorded only once. The chain employs TRBV14 and TRBJ2-3, with 12 bases lining up with TRBD2. Looked up from germline, CDR1 is SGHDN and CDR2 is FVKESK. V gave up 3 bases and J gave up 5 bases; unmatched junction bases: 12. This CDR3 contains 18 residues. CDR3 loop: CASSHSGLAGPGRDTQYF. CDR3 bases: TGTGCCAGCAGCCATTCCGGACTAGCGGGGCCGGGACGAGATACGCAGTATTTT.

The chain employs TRBV29-1 and TRBJ2-1, with D uncertain. The CDR3 is made up of 15 amino acids. CDR1 and CDR2 from the germline V gene are SQVTM and ANQGSEA. The V end lost 2 bases, the J end lost 1 base, and 12 bases lay between the germline ends. The CDR3 region has the DNA TGCAGCGTTGAACAGGCTACCCCTTCCTACAATGAGCAGTTCTTC. This encodes CSVEQATPSYNEQFF.

V is TRBV2 and J is TRBJ2-2, with unresolved D. This CDR3 is built from 15 residues. CDR1 and CDR2 from the germline V gene are SNHLY and FYNNEI. V was shortened by 1 base and J by 5 bases, with 11 bases between the two germline ends. Here the CDR3 reads CASSEEAAQTGELFF. CDR3 coding DNA: TGTGCCAGCAGTGAAGAGGCAGCCCAGACCGGGGAGCTGTTTTTT.

The CDR3 spells CASSYSTGAYEKLFF. In DNA, the CDR3 is TGTGCCAGCAGTTACTCGACGGGAGCATATGAAAAACTGTTTTTT. The V and J genes are TRBV6-5 and TRBJ1-4, with D unresolved. The CDR3 contains 15 residues. V shed 0 bases and J shed 6 bases, with 11 bases lying between them. Germline V gene data show CDR1 as MNHEY and CDR2 as SVGAGI.

The V and J genes are TRBV28 and TRBJ1-5, with a weak D call TRBD1 (6 bases). V lost 3 bases to trimming and J lost 0 bases, with 15 bases between them. The germline V gene encodes CDR1 MDHEN and CDR2 SYDVKM. The CDR3 is made up of 17 amino acids. The CDR3 DNA sequence: TGTGCCAGCAGTTTTATGACGGACAGCATTAGCAATCAGCCCCAGCATTTT. It yields the protein CASSFMTDSISNQPQHF.

The rearrangement uses TRBV6-5 and TRBJ2-7; D unresolved. The CDR3 extends over 14 amino acids. Germline V lookup: CDR1 MNHEY, CDR2 SVGAGI. The germline V and J ends were trimmed by 3 bases and 3 bases, with 12 bases remaining between them. CDR3 bases: TGTGCCAGCAGTTATTCCAATGAAGGCTACGAGCAGTACTTC. It translates to CASSYSNEGYEQYF.

V usage is TRBV28 and J usage is TRBJ1-5; 11 bases match TRBD1. The CDR3 length is 14 residues. The V gene end was trimmed by 6 bases and the J gene end by 6 bases; junction bases not matched to a gene: 4. Germline V gene sequence: CDR1 MDHEN, CDR2 SYDVKM. The CDR3 spells CASRPGTGGQPQHF. The CDR3, as DNA: TGTGCCAGCAGGCCCGGGACAGGGGGTCAGCCCCAGCATTTT.

The DNA for the CDR3 is TGTGCCAGCAGCCAAGATCCGGGGGCTTTAGGCAATCAGCCCCAGCATTTT. Translation: CASSQDPGALGNQPQHF. The rearrangement joins TRBV4-2 to TRBJ1-5, with TRBD1 as a possible D gene (6 bases). Trimming took off 0 bases at V and 2 bases at J, with 14 bases between the two ends. The CDR3 is made up of 17 amino acids. Germline V gene lookup returns CDR1 LGHNA and CDR2 YNFKEQ.

This chain connects TRBV10-2 to TRBJ2-1; tentatively, D is TRBD1 (6 bases). The V gene's germline CDR1 is WSHSY and CDR2 SAAADI. Trimming left V 6 bases short and J 1 base short, with 13 bases between. CDR3 size: 15 residues. Here the CDR3 DNA reads TGCGCCAGCAGGAGTCACAGGGAATCCTACAATGAGCAGTTCTTC. This translates into CASRSHRESYNEQFF.

This clone was detected only once. This chain links TRBV15 with TRBJ2-7; unclear D gene. V was shortened by 1 base and J by 1 base, with 8 bases between the two germline ends. Germline CDR1 reads LNHNV; CDR2 reads YYDKDF (reference sequence). This CDR3 spans 14 amino acids. CDR3 in amino acids: CATSRGQTSYEQYF. The CDR3 bases are TGTGCCACCAGCAGAGGTCAGACTTCCTACGAGCAGTACTTC.

This chain connects TRBV19 to TRBJ2-1; 10 nucleotides match TRBD2. In germline, CDR1 is LNHDA, CDR2 SQIVND (reference sequence). The J segment lost 0 bases and the V segment lost 3 bases, leaving 5 bases of the junction unmatched. The CDR3 totals 17 residues. The CDR3 DNA reads as TGTGCCAGTAGTATCCTGGCTAGCGGGAGCTCCTACAATGAGCAGTTCTTC. This codes for CASSILASGSSYNEQFF.

In its sample, this clone was seen once. This chain uses TRBV27 with TRBJ2-1; 8 nucleotides match TRBD2. Germline V gives CDR1 MNHEY, CDR2 SMNVEV (reference sequence). With V trimmed by 5 bases and J by 3 bases, 12 bases remained unmatched. CDR3 length: 17 amino acids. The CDR3 here is CASSKSGLGGLYNEQFF. CDR3 sequence (DNA): TGTGCCAGCAGTAAATCGGGACTAGGGGGGCTCTACAATGAGCAGTTCTTC.

V is TRBV7-9 and J is TRBJ1-4, with a tentative D call TRBD1 (5 bases). V lost 7 bases and J lost 8, with 20 bases in between. The germline CDR1 and CDR2 sequences are SEHNR and FQNEAQ (reference sequence). CDR3 length: 15 residues. CDR3 amino acids: CASTPGTTREEKLFF. The CDR3 DNA reads TGTGCCAGCACCCCAGGGACTACTCGTGAGGAAAAACTGTTTTTT.

The genes are TRBV18 and TRBJ2-1; no clear D gene. Germline V gene lookup returns CDR1 KGHSH and CDR2 LQKENI. Deletions cut 5 bases from V and 15 bases from J, with 17 bases between. The CDR3 covers 12 residues. CDR3 DNA: TGTGCCAGCTCAGCCCTTATGTCTCGGCCGTTCTTC. Translation gives CASSALMSRPFF.

V gene TRBV18 combines with J gene TRBJ1-1, with D uncertain. The germline CDR1 and CDR2 sequences are KGHSH and LQKENI. This CDR3 has 14 residues. V was pared by 3 bases and J by 0 bases, with 8 bases between. CDR3 nucleotides: TGTGCCAGCTCACCGGTCGGGATGAACACTGAAGCTTTCTTT. Residues: CASSPVGMNTEAFF.

This chain joins TRBV4-1 and TRBJ1-3; the match to TRBD1 covers 7 bases. The CDR3 length is 17 residues. From germline, CDR1 is MGHRA and CDR2 YSYEKL. The V and J ends lost 5 bases and 0 bases, in that order; junction bases with no gene match: 10. CDR3 in amino acids: CASSSPGQKLSGNTIYF. In DNA form, the CDR3 reads TGCGCCAGCAGCAGCCCGGGACAGAAGCTCTCTGGAAACACCATATATTTT.

The chain recombines TRBV11-2 with TRBJ2-3, with D perhaps TRBD2 (6 bases). CDR3 length equals 15 residues. The V gene lost 6 bases and the J gene lost 0 bases, with 13 bases spanning the gap. The germline V gene has CDR1 SGHAT and CDR2 FQNNGV. Here the CDR3 DNA reads TGTGCCAGCAGTTATACTAGCCCGAGCACAGATACGCAGTATTTT. It codes for CASSYTSPSTDTQYF.

The rearrangement joins TRBV20-1 to TRBJ2-2; a weak D match, TRBD2 (5 bases). The CDR3 is 12 amino acids. Germline CDR1 DFQATT, CDR2 SNEGSKA (reference sequence). V lost 3 bases, J lost 7 bases, and 9 bases lay in between. CDR3 bases: TGCAGTGCTAGTCGGAGGATCGGGGAGCTGTTTTTT. The encoded protein is CSASRRIGELFF.

The V call is TRBV19, the J call TRBJ1-1; D unclear. This CDR3 is built from 14 residues. V was clipped by 0 bases and J by 1 base, with 6 bases between them. CDR1 LNHDA and CDR2 SQIVND come from the germline V gene (reference sequence). CDR3 DNA: TGTGCCAGTAGTATAGAACCAGGGAACACTGAAGCTTTCTTT. Translated: CASSIEPGNTEAFF.

The chain carries TRBV5-1 and TRBJ1-1, with 7 bases lining up with TRBD1. Germline trimming cut 7 bases from V and 2 bases from J; bases unmatched to any gene: 5. CDR1 and CDR2 (germline): SGHRS, YFSETQ. The CDR3 sequence is 13 residues long. CDR3 in amino acids: CASAGTVNTEAFF. The DNA of the CDR3 is TGCGCCAGCGCCGGGACAGTAAACACTGAAGCTTTCTTT.

This sequence joins TRBV6-5 and TRBJ1-4; D uncertain. The germline CDR1 and CDR2 sequences are MNHEY and SVGAGI. CDR3 length: 13 amino acids. V was cut by 4 bases and J by 8 bases, with 11 bases left in between. The CDR3 spells CASSFYLGEKLFF. The CDR3 DNA follows: TGTGCCAGCAGTTTCTATCTGGGGGAAAAACTGTTTTTT.

The chain has TRBV2 and TRBJ2-7; 9 bases fit TRBD1. Germline CDR1 and CDR2: SNHLY and FYNNEI. V was clipped by 7 bases and J by 0 bases; unmatched bases: 4. This CDR3 contains 14 residues. CDR3 nucleotides: TGTGCCAGCACTAAGGGACAGGGCTCCTACGAGCAGTACTTC. This translates into CASTKGQGSYEQYF.

This clone appeared a single time. This chain joins TRBV28 and TRBJ2-7, with D unclear. V was pared by 1 base and J by 5 bases, with 6 bases between. The CDR3 covers 12 residues. In germline, CDR1 is MDHEN, CDR2 SYDVKM. In nucleotides, the CDR3 is TGTGCCAGCAGTTTATTGCGCCACGAGCAGTACTTC. Translation: CASSLLRHEQYF.